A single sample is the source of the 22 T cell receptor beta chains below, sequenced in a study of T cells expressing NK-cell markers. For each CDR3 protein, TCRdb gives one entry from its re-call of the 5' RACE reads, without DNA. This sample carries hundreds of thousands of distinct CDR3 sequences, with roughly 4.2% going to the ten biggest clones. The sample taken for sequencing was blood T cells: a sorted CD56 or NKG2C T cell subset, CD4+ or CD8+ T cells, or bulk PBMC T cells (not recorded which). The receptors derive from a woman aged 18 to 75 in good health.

The CDR3 protein is CASSLVPLRAGTEAFF. V usage is TRBV7-2 and J usage is TRBJ1-1. The germline CDR1 and CDR2 sequences are SGHTA and FQGNSA. The CDR3 spans 16 residues. Looking up the rest from reference TRBV7-2 and TRBJ1-1 gives the full variable domain: GAGVSQSPSNKVTEKGKDVELRCDPISGHTALYWYRQSLGQGLEFLIYFQGNSAPDKSGLPSDRFSAERTGGSVSTLTIQRTQQEDSAVYLCASSLVPLRAGTEAFFGQGTRLTVV.

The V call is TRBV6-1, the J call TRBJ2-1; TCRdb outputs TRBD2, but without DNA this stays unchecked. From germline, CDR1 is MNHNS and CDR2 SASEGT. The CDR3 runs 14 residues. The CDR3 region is CASSENGRAYEQFF.

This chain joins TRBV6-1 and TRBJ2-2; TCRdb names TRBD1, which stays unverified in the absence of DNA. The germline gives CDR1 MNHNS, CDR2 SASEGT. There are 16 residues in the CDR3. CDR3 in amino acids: CASSPETAVNTGELFF.

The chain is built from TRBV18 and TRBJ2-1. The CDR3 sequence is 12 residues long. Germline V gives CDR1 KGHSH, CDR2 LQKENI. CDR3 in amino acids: CASSAGWGEQFF.

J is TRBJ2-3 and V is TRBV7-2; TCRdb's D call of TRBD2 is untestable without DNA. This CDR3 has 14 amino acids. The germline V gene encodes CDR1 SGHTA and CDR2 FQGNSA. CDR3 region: CASRRGGGTDTQYF.

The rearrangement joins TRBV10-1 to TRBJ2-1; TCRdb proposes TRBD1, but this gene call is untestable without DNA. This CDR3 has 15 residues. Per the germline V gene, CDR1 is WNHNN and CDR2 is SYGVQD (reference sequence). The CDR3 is CASSPRGGFGDEQFF.

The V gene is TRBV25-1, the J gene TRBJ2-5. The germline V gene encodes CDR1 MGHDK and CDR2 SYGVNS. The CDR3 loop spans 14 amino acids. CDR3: CASSELRQSETQYF.

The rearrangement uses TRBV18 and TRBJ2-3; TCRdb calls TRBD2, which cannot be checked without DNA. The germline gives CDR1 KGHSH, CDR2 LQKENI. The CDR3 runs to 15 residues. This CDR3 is CASSLQRQTTDTQYF.

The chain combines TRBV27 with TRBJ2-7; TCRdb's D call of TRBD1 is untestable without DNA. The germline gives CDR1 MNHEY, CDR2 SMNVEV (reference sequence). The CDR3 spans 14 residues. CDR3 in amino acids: CASSFGGNGWEQYF.

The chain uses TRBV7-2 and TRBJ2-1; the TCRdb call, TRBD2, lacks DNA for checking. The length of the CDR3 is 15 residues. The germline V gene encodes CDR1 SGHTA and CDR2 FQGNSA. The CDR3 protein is CASSRRTSGGDEQFF.

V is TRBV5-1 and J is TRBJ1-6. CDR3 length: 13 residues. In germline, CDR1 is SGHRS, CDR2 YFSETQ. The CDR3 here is CASSLGRGSPLHF.

Here the CDR3 reads CSARGGPHYTDTQYF. The chain carries TRBV20-1 and TRBJ2-3; TCRdb designates TRBD1, a call that cannot be tested without DNA. Germline V gene data show CDR1 as DFQATT and CDR2 as SNEGSKA (reference sequence). The CDR3 totals 15 residues.

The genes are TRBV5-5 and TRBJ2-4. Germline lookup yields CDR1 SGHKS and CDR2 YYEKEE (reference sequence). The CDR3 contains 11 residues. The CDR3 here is CASSFKDIQYF.

CDR3: CSARYRGSSDTQYF. This sequence joins TRBV20-1 and TRBJ2-3. CDR1 is DFQATT, CDR2 SNEGSKA, per germline (reference sequence). The CDR3 has 14 amino acids.

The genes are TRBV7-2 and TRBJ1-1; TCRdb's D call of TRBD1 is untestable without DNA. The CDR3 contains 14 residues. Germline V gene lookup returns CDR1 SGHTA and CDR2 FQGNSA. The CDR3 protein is CASSPLQGKTEAFF.

The CDR3 sequence is CSAAYGGYYYNEQFF. This sequence joins TRBV20-1 and TRBJ2-1; the TCRdb call, TRBD1, lacks DNA for checking. Germline V lookup: CDR1 DFQATT, CDR2 SNEGSKA (reference sequence). The CDR3 contains 15 residues.

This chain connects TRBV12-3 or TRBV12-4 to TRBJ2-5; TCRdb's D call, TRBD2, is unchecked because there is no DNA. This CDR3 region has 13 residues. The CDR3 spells CASSSRVQETQYF.

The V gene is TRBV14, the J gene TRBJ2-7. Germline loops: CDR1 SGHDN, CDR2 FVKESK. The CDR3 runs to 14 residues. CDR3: CASSPYTPTYEQYF.

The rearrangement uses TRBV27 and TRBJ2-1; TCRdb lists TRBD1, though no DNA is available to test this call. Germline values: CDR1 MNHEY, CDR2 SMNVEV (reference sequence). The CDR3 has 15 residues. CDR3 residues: CASNPLGQGTSEQFF.

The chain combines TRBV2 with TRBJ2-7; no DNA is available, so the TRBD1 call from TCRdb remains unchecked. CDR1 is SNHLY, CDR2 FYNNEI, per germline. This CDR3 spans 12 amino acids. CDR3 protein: CASKGLTAEQYF.

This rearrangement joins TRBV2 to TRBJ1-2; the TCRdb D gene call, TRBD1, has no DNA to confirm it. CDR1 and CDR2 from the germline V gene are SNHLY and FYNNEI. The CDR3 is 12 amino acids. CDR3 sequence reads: CASSEQGYGYTF.

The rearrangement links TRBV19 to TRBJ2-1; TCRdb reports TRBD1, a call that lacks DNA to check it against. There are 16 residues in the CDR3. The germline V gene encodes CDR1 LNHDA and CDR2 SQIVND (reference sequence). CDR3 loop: CASSAQGSGAYNEQFF.